This T cell receptor (beta chain) emerged from a study of Graves' ophthalmopathy and Graves' hyperthyroidism. For this clonotype: The antigen is not known.

J lost 4 bases, V lost 4 bases, and 2 bases had no gene match. Per the germline V gene, CDR1 is ENHRY and CDR2 is SYGVKD. This CDR3 spans 13 amino acids. The study amplified TCR beta CDR3 regions using RNA transcripts. Investigators did first-round RT-PCR with HTBI primers, then second-round multiplex PCR. Using its own MiXCR run on the multiplex PCR reads, TCRdb lists one record per CDR3 protein. The data show about 1.1 million distinct CDR3 sequences, with approximately 35% seen just once and approximately 10% held by the top ten. Points from the study as a whole: Blood samples also showed most expanded thyroid clonotypes exceeding 0.001 frequency.

The chain uses TRBV10-3 and TRBJ1-2; 8 nucleotides line up with TRBD1. The sample taken for sequencing was peripheral blood or thyroid tissue (not recorded which). The sequence derives from an adult man with Graves' hyperthyroidism. The CDR3 region is CAISAGQAYGYTF. In DNA form, the CDR3 reads TGTGCCATCAGTGCGGGACAGGCCTATGGCTACACCTTC.